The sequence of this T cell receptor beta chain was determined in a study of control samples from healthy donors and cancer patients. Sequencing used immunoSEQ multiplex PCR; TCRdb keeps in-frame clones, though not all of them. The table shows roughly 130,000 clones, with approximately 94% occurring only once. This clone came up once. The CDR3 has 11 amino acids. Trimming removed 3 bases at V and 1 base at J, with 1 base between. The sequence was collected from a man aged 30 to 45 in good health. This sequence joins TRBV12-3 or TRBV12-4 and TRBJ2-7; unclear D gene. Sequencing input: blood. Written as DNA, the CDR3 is TGTGCCAGCAGTTTTTCCTACGAGCAGTACTTC. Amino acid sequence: CASSFSYEQYF.